This paragraph covers one T cell receptor (beta chain) sequence. The CDR3 consists of 15 residues. The germline V gene encodes CDR1 SGHRS and CDR2 YFSETQ. Germline trimming cut 5 bases from V and 1 base from J; bases unmatched to any gene: 8. The data are from a study of blood T cell repertoires in COVID-19. Turning to the study itself: PBMCs, B-cell-depleted T cells, or T cells provided the cDNA or gDNA that made up the material.

Libraries were prepared by immunoSEQ multiplex PCR; TCRdb keeps only in-frame clonotypes and omits some of them. The sample has more than 350,000 clones, roughly nine tenths seen once; the top ten hold 1%. Clinical history as reported by participants underpinned cohort assignment. The receptor comes from a man aged 18 to 35 who had recovered from COVID-19. The J gene is TRBJ2-7, the V gene TRBV5-1, with 8 positions matching TRBD1. Sequenced input: PBMCs or T cells enriched from blood (not recorded which). This chain's CDR3 is CASSRGTGVSYEQYF. The CDR3 DNA reads as TGCGCCAGCAGTAGAGGGACAGGCGTATCCTACGAGCAGTACTTC.